The T cell receptor beta chain described here comes from a study of blood T cell repertoires in COVID-19. Across the whole study: COVID-19 samples collected from the United States, Italy and Spain covered acute and convalescent phases.

The CDR3 consists of 16 residues. Germline CDR1 reads SNHLY; CDR2 reads FYNNEI. V was cut by 5 bases and J by 2 bases, with 13 bases left in between. Authors' processing steps: How many nucleated cells were present was estimated from reference gene primer amplification. Profiled with immunoSEQ multiplex PCR; TCRdb holds only in-frame clones, not every one. That table is the source of V, J and clone size, and D and trimming were worked out from the DNA. This table has under 200,000 clones, roughly 77% appearing once. Patients in Seattle were enrolled during active infection, then followed longitudinally.

Specimen: peripheral blood. The chain couples TRBV2 to TRBJ1-6; D might be TRBD1 (5 bases). The source is a woman in her thirties or forties with COVID-19, enrolled during active disease. Here the CDR3 reads CASSTGGLAYNSPLHF. The DNA of the CDR3 is TGTGCCAGCAGTACGGGGGGTTTGGCCTATAATTCACCCCTCCACTTT.